The 12 T cell receptor beta chains presented below share a single source sample, sequenced in a study of regulatory T cells in long-lasting Graves disease. The TCR beta library used iRepertoire HTBI primers with Arm-PCR amplification of CDR3. One entry per CDR3 protein results from TCRdb running MiXCR on the multiplex PCR reads. The data show 500,000 or so distinct CDR3 sequences, 16% seen once. Time point meaning: newly diagnosed GD, antithyroid drugs for less than 3 months. There was RNA extracted from PBMCs, and the TCR library was made from it. Another study also made use of these data, one on T cells in Graves' hyperthyroidism and ophthalmopathy.

The material was peripheral blood mononuclear cells (PBMCs), obtained at new diagnosis, from a patient treated with antithyroid drugs. These receptors were taken from a man aged 35 to 55 with Graves disease.

This clonotype was observed once. A much larger clone differs from this one at a single base, so this may be a read error. CDR3: CAWSGGNEPDTQYF. The CDR3 region has the DNA TGTGCCTGGAGTGGCGGGAACGAGCCAGATACGCAGTATTTT. The chain couples TRBV30 to TRBJ2-3, with D possibly TRBD2 on 6 matching bases. The CDR3 totals 14 residues. The germline gives CDR1 GTSNPN, CDR2 SVGIG (reference sequence). Between the trimmed V and J ends, which lost 1 base and 4 bases, there was a span of 12 bases. Combining the CDR3 with reference TRBV30 and TRBJ2-3 gives the whole variable domain SQTIHQWPATLVQPVGSPLSLECTVEGTSNPNLYWYRQAAGRGLQLLFYSVGIGQISSEVPQNLSASRPQDRQFILSSKKLLLSDSGFYLCAWSGGNEPDTQYFGPGTRLTVL.

V and J are TRBV19 and TRBJ1-5; no definite D call. CDR3 size: 13 residues. The germline CDR1 and CDR2 sequences are LNHDA and SQIVND (reference sequence). V was pared by 0 bases and J by 7 bases, with 7 bases between. The CDR3 DNA sequence: TGTGCCAGTAGTATAGATGAGGCCCAGCCCCAGCATTTT. This gives the protein CASSIDEAQPQHF. The entire variable domain, with the rest obtained from reference TRBV19 and TRBJ1-5, is as follows: DGGITQSPKYLFRKEGQNVTLSCEQNLNHDAMYWYRQDPGQGLRLIYYSQIVNDFQKGDIAEGYSVSREKKESFPLTVTSAQKNPTAFYLCASSIDEAQPQHFGDGTRLSIL.

This clonotype was counted ten times or more. V and J are TRBV11-2 and TRBJ2-1, with 7 bases fitting TRBD1. The germline V gene has CDR1 SGHAT and CDR2 FQNNGV. The trim removed 5 bases at V and 6 bases at J, leaving 7 bases unmatched. The CDR3 consists of 14 residues. The CDR3 region has the DNA TGTGCCAGCAGCCTCGACAGGGCTCCCAATGAGCAGTTCTTC. Its translation is CASSLDRAPNEQFF.

This chain joins TRBV20-1 and TRBJ2-5; 11 bases agree with TRBD1. Germline values: CDR1 DFQATT, CDR2 SNEGSKA (reference sequence). This CDR3 has 14 amino acids. V was pared by 3 bases and J by 4 bases, with 4 bases of the junction left unmatched. CDR3 nucleotides: TGCAGTGCTAGCCGGACAGGGGGCCGAGAGACCCAGTACTTC. Its protein is CSASRTGGRETQYF.

In DNA, the CDR3 is TGTGCCAGTTCGACAGGGGGCGAGAAGACCCAGTACTTC. It yields the protein CASSTGGEKTQYF. V usage is TRBV19 and J usage is TRBJ2-5; 10 bases match TRBD1. This CDR3 region has 13 residues. Unmatched junction bases numbered 6, after V lost 8 bases and J lost 6 bases. Germline CDR1 LNHDA, CDR2 SQIVND (reference sequence).

This clonotype appeared many times. The chain carries TRBV3-1 and TRBJ2-3; 11 bases line up with TRBD2. V lost 4 bases and J lost 5; bases outside the gene matches: 8. The CDR3 sequence is 16 residues long. Germline loops: CDR1 LGHDT, CDR2 YNNKEL (reference sequence). CDR3 coding DNA: TGTGCCAGCAGCCTCTTGACTAGCGGGATAGAAGATACGCAGTATTTT. It specifies CASSLLTSGIEDTQYF.

This clonotype was counted between two and nine times. The chain carries TRBV12-3 or TRBV12-4 and TRBJ1-2; the match to TRBD1 covers 10 bases. CDR3 size: 14 residues. V was pared by 6 bases and J by 6 bases, with 7 bases of the junction left unmatched. The CDR3 is CASSPGTGVHGYTF. In DNA, the CDR3 is TGTGCCAGCAGCCCCGGGACAGGGGTACATGGCTACACCTTC.

This clonotype was seen at least ten times. The chain is built from TRBV5-1 and TRBJ2-7; 10 positions match TRBD2. Trimming took 3 bases from V and 3 from J; bases not matched to a gene: 6. CDR1 and CDR2 from the germline V gene are SGHRS and YFSETQ. The CDR3 covers 15 residues. The CDR3 coding sequence is TGCGCCAGCAGCTGGGCTAGCGGGAGCGTCTACGAGCAGTACTTC. Protein product: CASSWASGSVYEQYF. The whole variable domain, remainder taken from reference TRBV5-1 and TRBJ2-7, is KAGVTQTPRYLIKTRGQQVTLSCSPISGHRSVSWYQQTPGQGLQFLFEYFSETQRNKGNFPGRFSGRQFSNSRSEMNVSTLELGDSALYLCASSWASGSVYEQYFGPGTRLTVT.

The table lists this clonotype with many counts. The V and J genes are TRBV27 and TRBJ2-7, with a weak D call TRBD2 (5 bases). The ends were cut back, 3 bases at V and 5 bases at J, with 17 bases in the middle. CDR1 is MNHEY, CDR2 SMNVEV, per germline (reference sequence). This CDR3 is 15 amino acids long. The CDR3, as DNA: TGTGCCAGCAGTTTCAACGGGGAGCTAGGGAACGAGCAGTACTTC. Protein sequence: CASSFNGELGNEQYF.

The table lists this clonotype with a few counts. The V call is TRBV5-1, the J call TRBJ2-2; TRBD2 agrees at 12 bases. With 4 bases clipped from V and 4 bases from J, the junction kept 2 bases outside the gene matches. Germline CDR1 and CDR2: SGHRS and YFSETQ. CDR3 length equals 15 residues. CDR3 sequence reads: CASSRTSGVTGELFF. The CDR3 nucleotides are TGCGCCAGCAGCCGGACTAGCGGGGTCACCGGGGAGCTGTTTTTT.

This clonotype was detected many times. The chain recombines TRBV28 with TRBJ2-1, with D perhaps given as TRBD1 or TRBD2 (6 bases each). Trimming removed 6 bases from V and 5 bases from J, with 17 bases in between. Germline V gene sequence: CDR1 MDHEN, CDR2 SYDVKM. The CDR3 is made up of 15 amino acids. Written as DNA, the CDR3 is TGTGCCAGCAGCCGGGGGCGGACAGCTAACAATGAGCAGTTCTTC. Amino acids: CASSRGRTANNEQFF.

This clonotype came up many times. The chain has TRBV5-1 and TRBJ2-1; 12 nucleotides align to TRBD2. The CDR3 is 15 residues long. Germline V gene sequence: CDR1 SGHRS, CDR2 YFSETQ. Losses at the gene ends were 4 bases for V and 4 bases for J; bases not matched to a gene: 3. The CDR3 sequence is CASSPSGRAYNEQFF. CDR3 coding DNA: TGCGCCAGCAGCCCTAGCGGGAGGGCTTACAATGAGCAGTTCTTC.